This T cell receptor (beta chain) was identified during a study of CD8+ T cells in alopecia areata. The overall study: Administration of oral tofacitinib to treated patients was at 5 to 10 mg twice daily. Study-wide points: Mice gave a clearer picture of TCR sharing than patients did, possibly for HLA-related reasons.

This clone is a singleton in its sample. Its antigen remains unknown. Trimming pared 4 bases from V and 3 bases from J, leaving 17 bases between. CDR3 length equals 15 residues. The germline CDR1 and CDR2 sequences are SGHRS and YFSETQ. cDNA prepared by RNA extraction and subsequent reverse transcription served as the template for sequencing. TCRdb keeps only in-frame clones here, not all; method: immunoSEQ multiplex PCR. The sample holds roughly 150,000 clones; around 50% are singletons and the top ten take approximately 6.6%. V and J are TRBV5-1 and TRBJ2-7; a possible D gene is TRBD2 (5 bases). The sample consisted of CD4+ T cells sorted from blood. This TCR derives from a human donor with alopecia areata. The CDR3 nucleotides are TGCGCCAGCAGCATAGGACCAGAACGGGGCTACGAGCAGTACTTC. It yields the protein CASSIGPERGYEQYF.